This record concerns one TCR beta chain sequence. This clone was recorded a few times. The antigen it binds to is not known. Qualities for individual bases were not recorded, and no much larger clone is one base off. The library was obtained by the immunoSEQ multiplex PCR assay. For the multiplex PCR, a mixture combining 60 forward primers for TCR Vbeta segments and 13 reverse primers for TCR Jbeta segments was used. The CDR3 region of rearranged TCR beta genes was amplified from genomic DNA with a multiplex PCR assay. Amplified TCR beta libraries were sequenced as 87-base-pair reads on the Illumina HiSeq System. The authors' pipeline ran thus. In a later analysis, 70 million to 95 million unique TCR beta chains were counted across the roughly 700 repertoires, and about 10 million of these chains were shared by at least two donors. Raw reads were error-corrected and collapsed into unique sequences by a nearest-neighbor algorithm in which closely related sequences were merged to remove PCR and sequencing errors. To assign V, D and J gene segments, CDR3 sequences were aligned to IMGT reference sequences. For a sequence to be retained, a match of at least six nucleotides to both a V gene segment and a J gene segment was required. Rearrangements were classified as productive when the CDR3 lacked stop codons and remained in frame with V and J, and all other rearrangements were classified as non-productive. Following IMGT convention, CDR3 was defined as the stretch from the second conserved V-encoded cysteine to the conserved J-encoded phenylalanine. The earlier analysis of 587 of the donors excluded sequences that lacked an unambiguous match to a single V gene segment. An earlier analysis of approximately 590 of the donors called V segments functional above 56.7% productive rearrangements and segregating when the between-donor standard deviation exceeded 5%. A statistical classification framework was developed to diagnose cytomegalovirus status using the catalog of TCR beta chain sequences. A later analysis assigned V and J genes by comparing TCR nucleotide sequences with IMGT/GENE-DB human TR gene sequences. In a later analysis, CDR3 sequences and most-parsimonious VDJ recombination scenarios were assigned using the TCRdist pipeline. A later analysis defined each TCR beta chain by its CDR3 amino acid sequence plus V-gene family, and excluded reads lacking a unique V-gene family. As a way to deal with suspected cross-contamination and a sequencing artifact, a later analysis dropped over 550 nucleotide sequences that were highly shared and had low generation probability. In a later analysis, a clonal expansion index was calculated for each public chain from normalized within-repertoire ranks of inferred template counts. A later analysis computed generation probabilities with a VDJ recombination model fitted to out-of-frame rearrangements, and checked the results against IGoR. A later analysis scored TCR-TCR, TCR-HLA and TCR-CMV co-occurrence with hypergeometric tests, applying a repertoire-size bias correction to TCR pairs. In a later analysis, false discovery rates were estimated by permuting HLA or CMV assignments 20 times. In a later analysis, co-occurring TCRs were grouped using DBSCAN, and TCRdist sequence similarity was added for clustering within HLA-allele-positive subsets. Repertoires with fewer than 30,000 or more than 120,000 public chains were left out of co-occurrence clustering, as were about 5 repertoires with anomalous nucleotide sharing. TCRdb's version of the immuneACCESS table is confined to in-frame rearrangements and falls short of the full clone set. An unresolved V gene accounts for under half of the shortfall where checked; the remainder is of unknown origin. V and J calls and clone size come straight from that table; D and trimming were deduced from the DNA. The sample profile shows about 200,000 clones; roughly 85% of them were found once. Jointly, the top ten make up about 1.8% of the sample.

The germline V gene (reference sequence) specifies GTSNPN as CDR1 and SVGIG as CDR2. The germline V end is reduced by 3 bases and the J end by 6 bases; junction bases left unmatched: 7. Taken from cysteine to phenylalanine, the CDR3 has 13 residues. Only CDR3 DNA is held: 39 bases, read in frame from base 1. This record belongs to a study of cytomegalovirus exposure and HLA in healthy donors (dated by TCRdb to about 2017). With regard to the full study: An earlier analysis of approximately 640 of the donors reported roughly 300 Gb of sequence data and 120 million or so unique TCR beta sequences from 190 million or so T cells. About 5 DR-DQ haplotypes were handled as single units for association and clustering, since linkage in the cohort was strong. Among the approximately 420 genotyped donors, roughly 80% belonged to the genetic ancestry cluster associated with self-reported Caucasian donors. An early release covering some 640 HLA-typed donors comprised 250 to 350 gigabases of sequencing data and 65 million to 100 million unique TCR sequences. A later genetic analysis took genome-wide SNP genotypes for about three fifths of the roughly 700 donors and used that subset as a discovery cohort. Using immunosequencing, the study profiled T cell repertoires from about 610 subjects and related those repertoires to cytomegalovirus serostatus. In a later analysis, previously published TCR beta repertoires from several hundred donors were re-analyzed and high-resolution HLA genotyping was added so that TCR occurrence patterns could be studied. To decide whether each TCR beta V gene segment behaved as functional or pseudogenic, an earlier analysis of some 540 of the donors relied on high-throughput TCR beta sequencing. The number of donors typed differed by locus, with about 620-630 for A, B, C, DRB1 and DQB1, 522 for DQA1, 600 to 610 for DPA1, and 400 to 490 for DPB1. All discovery cohort repertoires had been generated on a single sequencing platform. HLA typing covered class I and class II loci at four-digit resolution. In the later analysis, no new phenotypic data were used to find candidate immune exposures; instead, reliance was placed on TCR beta sequences and their occurrence across donors. The study was designed to test whether signatures of past pathogen exposure could be identified by cataloging public T cell receptors. To predict cytomegalovirus infection status, the study combined high-throughput TCR immunosequencing, statistical association of individual TCRs with disease status, and machine learning. A separate validation cohort of about 110 different subjects was used in addition to the roughly 670-subject first cohort. Donor age, sex, ethnicity and CMV serostatus were compiled together with the repertoire data. On average, over 200,000 unique TCR beta nucleotide sequences were sequenced per donor among 300 to 500 genotyped donors of the cohort, with roughly 20% of those sequences being non-productive.

The research as a whole found: Several of the top co-occurrence clusters appeared to be linked to parvovirus B19, influenza, CMV and Epstein-Barr virus, according to a later analysis. An earlier analysis of 587 of the donors showed that most TCR beta V segments appeared in productive rearrangements either about 87% or about 30% of the time, which broadly matched IMGT annotations. CMV serostatus was the only immune exposure information available for the cohort. According to a later analysis, TCR association rates differed among HLA loci, with DRB1 alleles showing the most associated TCRs and HLA-C alleles showing the fewest. Because counts were too low, about 17 rarely observed V segments, including chromosome 9 orphons, were excluded from the earlier analysis of a few hundred of the donors. Cytomegalovirus status was reported to be diagnosed by the classifier with high specificity and sensitivity in both the original and validation cohorts. In this cohort, only TCR beta chains were sequenced, and detectable features were limited by the absence of alpha or paired-chain data. Strong co-occurrence of HLA alleles, especially DR and DQ, made assigning TCR associations to individual alleles difficult. The study gave a list of roughly 150 TCR beta chains associated with cytomegalovirus. A later genetic analysis associated a missense DCLRE1C variant with V-gene and J-gene trimming of TCR beta chains, and an independent cohort replicated the association. Some IMGT-functional V segments, including TRBV6-2 and TRBV6-3, could not be distinguished by the 87-base-pair reads and were therefore excluded. A cluster of highly shared sequence variants was judged likely to represent a technical artifact of the sequencing pipeline. According to a later analysis, most CMV-associated TCR beta chains appeared to be HLA-restricted, and the HLA associations seemed to be driven largely by CMV exposure. In vitro tests confirmed that a few of the cytomegalovirus-associated TCR beta chains recognize cytomegalovirus antigens. Roughly uniform sequencing depth across donors was assumed in presence/absence analyses, although this assumption may not hold. Compared with equally common non-associated chains, HLA-associated TCR beta chains in a later analysis were more clonally expanded and had lower generation probabilities. Because HLA typing was unavailable for some donors at each locus, only the typed subset was used in association tests. According to the authors, the approach could potentially be generalized to other disease states and immunological phenotypes. Most TCR sequences were seen in very few donors, while some public TCRs were found in many individuals. A later genetic analysis reported fewer N-insertions in productive TCRs among donors in an Asian-associated ancestry cluster than the roughly 700-donor mean. Specific HLA alleles were associated with over 15,000 TCR beta sequences at a false discovery rate of 0.05 in a later analysis. A further reported finding was that TCR beta sequences accurately predicted the HLA-A and HLA-B alleles for most subjects in the first cohort. Linkage disequilibrium might explain the correlated functional status among segregating V segments, but an unknown experimental factor could not be ruled out.

The cohort was made up of under 800 healthy bone marrow donors. Cohort members were all nominally healthy when sampled, although unrecorded immune exposures were likely present. The donor tested CMV seronegative, placing the donor among the 352 seronegative members of the cohort. A peripheral blood sample was provided by each donor, and peripheral blood mononuclear cells were used for TCR beta sequencing. Genomic DNA was extracted from the blood cell samples with the Qiagen DNeasy Blood Extraction Kit. The TCR was taken from a man aged 18-30 years in good health and CMV-seronegative. Sequenced: PBMCs. The chain uses TRBV30 and TRBJ1-1; the central 7 bases match TRBD1. The DNA reads as follows: TGTGCCTGGAGCGAAACAGGGGACCCTGAAGCTTTCTTT. Its protein reads: CAWSETGDPEAFF. The reference TRBV30 and TRBJ1-1 proteins fill in what lies around the CDR3, so the full variable domain reads SQTIHQWPATLVQPVGSPLSLECTVEGTSNPNLYWYRQAAGRGLQLLFYSVGIGQISSEVPQNLSASRPQDRQFILSSKKLLLSDSGFYLCAWSETGDPEAFFGQGTRLTVV.